This entry features one T cell receptor beta chain sequence. Its antigen is undetermined. Method: immunoSEQ multiplex PCR; TCRdb's copy keeps in-frame clones and lacks some. The sample consists of tens of thousands of clones, over 65% of them appearing once. The CDR3 runs 15 residues. The V gene lost 0 bases and the J gene lost 2 bases, with 11 bases spanning the gap. Germline V lookup: CDR1 SGHDT, CDR2 YYEEEE. The data belong to a study of OX40 agonist ivuxolimab in advanced cancers. As for the study in general: The study reported partial responses in three patients: one hepatocellular carcinoma, two cutaneous melanoma. General study findings and limits: The antigen specificity of the peripheral T cells (those that were expanded) was not determined. Relatively little clonal expansion, among the lowest observed, appeared in partial responders at 0.1-3.0 mg/kg. Nonresponders, in some cases, also had low normalized T-cell clonal expansion.

This sample comprised CD4+ or CD8+ T cells sorted from blood, obtained in a trial of the OX40 agonist ivuxolimab. This TCR was sampled from an adult with an advanced solid tumor such as melanoma, head and neck, liver or kidney cancer. The chain joins TRBV5-6 to TRBJ1-1; D is unclear. CDR3 sequence: CASSLAGRLNTEAFF. The CDR3 nucleotides are TGTGCCAGCAGCTTGGCGGGGAGACTAAACACTGAAGCTTTCTTT.